What follows are 21 T cell receptor beta chains derived from one specimen sequenced in a study of blood T cells in healthy people across ages. Using a J-beta primer mix together with a sample-barcoded 5' primer, a second PCR was run for roughly 6 to 12 cycles. MiXCR, run by TCRdb on the 5' RACE reads, gives a single entry per CDR3 protein. The sample lists fewer than 900,000 distinct CDR3 sequences, under 40% occurring once. What was sequenced was blood. These receptors were taken from a man between 18 and 35 years old in good health.

The chain joins TRBV4-2 to TRBJ1-1; D is uncertain. Deletions cut 6 bases from V and 1 base from J, with 24 bases between. The CDR3 runs to 18 residues. Germline V gene lookup returns CDR1 LGHNA and CDR2 YNFKEQ. This chain's CDR3 is CASSPVGVSRLRNTEAFF. In nucleotides, the CDR3 is TGTGCCAGCAGTCCGGTTGGGGTGAGTCGACTACGGAACACTGAAGCTTTCTTT.

J is TRBJ1-2 and V is TRBV7-9; TRBD1 might be the D (6 bases). V lost 5 bases to trimming and J lost 4 bases, with 14 bases between them. Germline assignment: CDR1 SEHNR and CDR2 FQNEAQ (reference sequence). The CDR3 loop spans 14 amino acids. Here the CDR3 DNA reads TGTGCCAGCAGCGTAGGGGGGGCCATCTATGGCTACACCTTC. It yields the protein CASSVGGAIYGYTF.

There are many counts of this clonotype. The chain combines TRBV5-1 with TRBJ1-2; 11 bases agree with TRBD1. Trimming at V came to 4 bases and at J to 4 bases, leaving 6 bases not matched to a gene. Per germline, CDR1 SGHRS and CDR2 YFSETQ. This CDR3 has 15 amino acids. The CDR3 spells CASSPGQGASYGYTF. The DNA for the CDR3 is TGCGCCAGCAGCCCAGGACAGGGGGCATCCTATGGCTACACCTTC.

The chain has TRBV15 and TRBJ2-6; D unresolved. The CDR3 spans 18 residues. The V gene lost 1 base and the J gene lost 0 bases, with 13 bases spanning the gap. CDR1 is LNHNV and CDR2 is YYDKDF in the germline V gene (reference sequence). CDR3 nucleotides: TGTGCCACCAGCAGAGCAGGCACCCGAATCTCTGGGGCCAACGTCCTGACTTTC. Protein: CATSRAGTRISGANVLTF. Based on the CDR3 plus reference TRBV15 and TRBJ2-6, the full variable domain is DAMVIQNPRYQVTQFGKPVTLSCSQTLNHNVMYWYQQKSSQAPKLLFHYYDKDFNNEADTPDNFQSRRPNTSFCFLDIRSPGLGDTAMYLCATSRAGTRISGANVLTFGAGSRLTVL.

There are a few counts of this clonotype. This sequence joins TRBV7-2 and TRBJ2-5; 7 nucleotides agree with TRBD1. The germline CDR1 and CDR2 sequences are SGHTA and FQGNSA. V was pared by 5 bases and J by 4 bases, with 7 bases of the junction left unmatched. The CDR3 is 14 residues long. The CDR3 sequence is CASSPDRVTETQYF. The CDR3, as DNA: TGTGCCAGCAGCCCCGACAGGGTAACAGAGACCCAGTACTTC.

A remark on this clonotype: This may stem from a read error, because a much larger clone lies one nucleotide away. The rearrangement links TRBV5-5 to TRBJ2-3, with TRBD2 matching 11 bases. Per the germline V gene, CDR1 is SGHKS and CDR2 is YYEKEE (reference sequence). CDR3 length: 16 residues. This chain's CDR3 is CACSFLAGGSTDTQYF. Written as DNA, the CDR3 is TGTGCCTGCAGCTTTCTAGCGGGGGGTTCCACAGATACGCAGTATTTT. Together with reference TRBV5-5 and TRBJ2-3, the CDR3 gives the full variable domain: DAGVTQSPTHLIKTRGQQVTLRCSPISGHKSVSWYQQVLGQGPQFIFQYYEKEERGRGNFPDRFSARQFPNYSSELNVNALLLGDSALYLCACSFLAGGSTDTQYFGPGTRLTVL.

This clonotype was observed a few times. The chain links TRBV12-3 or TRBV12-4 to TRBJ1-5, with 11 positions matching TRBD1. This CDR3 has 17 residues. The ends lost 1 base at V and 3 bases at J; junction bases unmatched: 5. In nucleotides, the CDR3 is TGTGCCAGCAGTTTAGTCGGGACAGGGGGTACCAATCAGCCCCAGCATTTT. Translated, it gives CASSLVGTGGTNQPQHF.

The V gene is TRBV4-2, the J gene TRBJ1-6; maybe TRBD1 (6 bases). V was clipped by 3 bases and J by 0 bases, with 12 bases between them. Germline CDR1 reads LGHNA; CDR2 reads YNFKEQ. The CDR3 contains 17 residues. The CDR3 nucleotides are TGTGCCAGCAGCCAGGCGGACAGAGGCTCCTATAATTCACCCCTCCACTTT. Protein sequence: CASSQADRGSYNSPLHF.

The chain employs TRBV7-9 and TRBJ2-1, with 9 bases fitting TRBD2. Germline V CDR1 and CDR2: SEHNR, FQNEAQ (reference sequence). This CDR3 contains 14 residues. V lost 8 bases to trimming and J lost 3 bases; unmatched junction nucleotides: 5. The CDR3 coding sequence is TGTGCCAGCGGTCTGACTAGCGGCTACAATGAGCAGTTCTTC. Its protein is CASGLTSGYNEQFF.

This chain uses TRBV7-8 with TRBJ2-7, with D tentatively TRBD2 (5 bases). Germline loops: CDR1 SGHVS, CDR2 FQNEAQ. The CDR3 length is 16 residues. Deletions cut 2 bases from V and 0 bases from J, with 14 bases between. The CDR3 here is CASSLRVPGSSYEQYF. For the CDR3, the DNA is TGTGCCAGCAGCTTACGCGTTCCGGGGAGCTCCTACGAGCAGTACTTC.

CDR3 region: CASSPKTGADTQYF. DNA for the CDR3: TGCGCCAGCAGCCCCAAGACGGGGGCAGATACGCAGTATTTT. The rearrangement links TRBV4-1 to TRBJ2-3; TRBD2 is a possible D gene (6 bases). The CDR3 extends over 14 amino acids. In germline, CDR1 is MGHRA, CDR2 YSYEKL. Trimming left V 4 bases short and J 4 bases short, with 12 bases between.

Concerning this clonotype itself: A read error may account for a junction end that differs from germline. This sequence joins TRBV18 and TRBJ2-7; 8 nucleotides line up with TRBD1. The J call may be wrong; the DNA end is better matched by TRBJ2-5. The CDR3 loop spans 16 amino acids. Germline CDR1 is KGHSH and CDR2 is LQKENI. The CDR3 region has the DNA TGTGCCAGCCCACCGGATTGGGCAGGGGGCGGCGAGACCCAGTACTTC. Translated, it gives CASPPDWAGGGETQYF.

The chain is built from TRBV7-2 and TRBJ2-1; 10 positions match TRBD2. V was clipped by 5 bases and J by 8 bases; unmatched bases: 9. In germline, CDR1 is SGHTA, CDR2 FQGNSA. This CDR3 has 15 amino acids. The CDR3 nucleotides are TGTGCCAGCAGCGGCCAAGGCCTAGCGGGGGATGAGCAGTTCTTC. This codes for CASSGQGLAGDEQFF.

The chain joins TRBV6-5 to TRBJ1-3; no definite D call. Trimming pared 2 bases from V and 2 bases from J, leaving 7 bases between. CDR1 is MNHEY and CDR2 is SVGAGI in the germline V gene. The CDR3 has 14 residues. CDR3 loop: CASSYEGAGNTIYF. CDR3 bases: TGTGCCAGCAGTTACGAGGGTGCTGGAAACACCATATATTTT.

This clonotype was counted ten times or more. This sequence joins TRBV7-9 and TRBJ2-1; D possibly corresponds to TRBD1 (6 bases). Trimming pared 5 bases from V and 10 bases from J, leaving 12 bases between. The CDR3 has 12 amino acids. Germline CDR1 and CDR2: SEHNR and FQNEAQ (reference sequence). The CDR3 bases are TGTGCCAGCAGCGCTACAGGGTGGGAGCAGTTCTTC. This gives the protein CASSATGWEQFF.

In its sample, this clonotype was seen many times. Just one base apart from a much larger clone, this may be a read error. The chain carries TRBV20-1 and TRBJ2-5; D is possibly TRBD1 (6 bases). The CDR3 totals 15 residues. V shed 6 bases and J shed 11 bases, with 28 bases lying between them. Germline assignment: CDR1 DFQATT and CDR2 SNEGSKA (reference sequence). The CDR3 loop is CSAVAGANVEGVQYF. Here the CDR3 DNA reads TGCAGTGCCGTAGCAGGGGCGAATGTTGAAGGAGTGCAGTACTTC.

A note on this clonotype: A read error may explain this, as a much larger clone is one base away. The CDR3 DNA reads as TGCGCCAGCAACCCAGCGGCAGGGGGGCCATCGGATGGCTACACCTTC. Its translation: CASNPAAGGPSDGYTF. The genes are TRBV5-1 and TRBJ1-2; 7 bases agree with TRBD1. This CDR3 contains 16 residues. In germline, CDR1 is SGHRS, CDR2 YFSETQ. J was trimmed by 6 bases and V by 6 bases; bases with no gene match: 17.

This clonotype came up a few times. The genes are TRBV7-8 and TRBJ2-3; the D gene could be TRBD1 or TRBD2 (6 bases each). Trimming shortened V by 5 bases and J by 3 bases, and 15 bases separated the two germline ends. Germline assignment: CDR1 SGHVS and CDR2 FQNEAQ. The CDR3 is 15 residues long. CDR3 DNA: TGTGCCAGCAGCCCTATAGGGGGGCTGACAGATACGCAGTATTTT. This encodes CASSPIGGLTDTQYF.

CDR3 amino acids: CASSQDLGLAGGFFSYNEQFF. The CDR3 nucleotides are TGCGCCAGCAGCCAAGACCTTGGACTAGCGGGGGGCTTTTTCTCCTACAATGAGCAGTTCTTC. The chain recombines TRBV4-3 with TRBJ2-1, with 14 nucleotides matching TRBD2. This CDR3 spans 21 amino acids. Unmatched junction bases numbered 10, after V lost 0 bases and J lost 0 bases. Germline V lookup: CDR1 LGHNA, CDR2 YSLEER.

This clonotype was found once. A read error may account for a junction end that differs from germline. V gene TRBV7-2 combines with J gene TRBJ2-1; TRBD2 is a possible D gene (5 bases). The CDR3 runs 14 residues. In germline, CDR1 is SGHTA, CDR2 FQGNSA. The CDR3, as DNA: TGTGCCAGCATCTTAGCGCTTGTTTCCAATGAGCAGTTCTTC. Protein sequence: CASILALVSNEQFF.

Of note for this clonotype: One junction end disagrees with the germline gene, perhaps due to a read error. The gene calls are TRBV6-5 and TRBJ2-6; tentatively, D is TRBD1 (5 bases). Germline V lookup: CDR1 MNHEY, CDR2 SVGAGI. There are 16 residues in the CDR3. CDR3 in amino acids: CASSPDSVSGANVLTF. The CDR3 DNA follows: TGTGCCAGCAGCCCCGACAGTGTCTCTGGGGCTAACGTCCTGACTTTC.